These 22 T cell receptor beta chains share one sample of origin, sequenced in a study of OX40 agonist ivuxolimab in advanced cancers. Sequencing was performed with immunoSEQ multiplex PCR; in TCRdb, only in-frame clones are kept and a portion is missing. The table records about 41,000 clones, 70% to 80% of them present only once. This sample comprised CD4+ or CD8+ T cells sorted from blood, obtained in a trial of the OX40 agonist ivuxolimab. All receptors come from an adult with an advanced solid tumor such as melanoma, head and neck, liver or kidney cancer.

This CDR3 is CASSVQTGAYNEQFF. In nucleotides, the CDR3 is TGTGCCAGCAGCGTACAGACAGGTGCTTACAATGAGCAGTTCTTC. The rearrangement joins TRBV9 to TRBJ2-1, with D tentatively TRBD1 (6 bases). The CDR3 covers 15 residues. Germline assignment: CDR1 SGDLS and CDR2 YYNGEE. Trimming shortened V by 1 base and J by 4 bases, and 12 bases separated the two germline ends.

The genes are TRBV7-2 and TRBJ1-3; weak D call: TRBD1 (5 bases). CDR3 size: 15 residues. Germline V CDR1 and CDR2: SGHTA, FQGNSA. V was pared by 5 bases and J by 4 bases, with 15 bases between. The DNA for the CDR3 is TGTGCCAGCAGCCCCTGGACACCCCAGGGAAACACCATATATTTT. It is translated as CASSPWTPQGNTIYF.

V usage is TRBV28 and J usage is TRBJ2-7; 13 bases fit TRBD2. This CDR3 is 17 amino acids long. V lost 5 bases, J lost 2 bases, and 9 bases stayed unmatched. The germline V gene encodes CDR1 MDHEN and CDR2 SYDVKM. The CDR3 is CASSQPGTSGVTYEQYF. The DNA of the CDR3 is TGTGCCAGCAGTCAGCCCGGGACTAGCGGGGTAACCTACGAGCAGTACTTC.

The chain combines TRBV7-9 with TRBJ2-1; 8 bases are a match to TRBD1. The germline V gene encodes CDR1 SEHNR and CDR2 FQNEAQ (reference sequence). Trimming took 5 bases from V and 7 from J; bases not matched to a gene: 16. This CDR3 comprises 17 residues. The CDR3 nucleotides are TGTGCCAGCAGCGGATCTTTACAGGGGGGTGGTGGGAATGAGCAGTTCTTC. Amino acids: CASSGSLQGGGGNEQFF.

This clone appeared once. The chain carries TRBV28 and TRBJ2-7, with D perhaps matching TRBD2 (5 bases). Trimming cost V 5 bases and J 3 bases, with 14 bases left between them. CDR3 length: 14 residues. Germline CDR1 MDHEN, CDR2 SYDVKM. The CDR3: CASSAQLGDYEQYF. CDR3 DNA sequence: TGTGCCAGCAGTGCCCAACTAGGAGACTACGAGCAGTACTTC.

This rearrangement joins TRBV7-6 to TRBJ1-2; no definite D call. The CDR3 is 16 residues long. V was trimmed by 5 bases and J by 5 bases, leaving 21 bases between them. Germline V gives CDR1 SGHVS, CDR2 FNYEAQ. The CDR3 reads CASSLLIAGILYGYTF. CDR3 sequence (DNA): TGTGCCAGCAGCCTCCTGATTGCCGGGATCCTTTATGGCTACACCTTC.

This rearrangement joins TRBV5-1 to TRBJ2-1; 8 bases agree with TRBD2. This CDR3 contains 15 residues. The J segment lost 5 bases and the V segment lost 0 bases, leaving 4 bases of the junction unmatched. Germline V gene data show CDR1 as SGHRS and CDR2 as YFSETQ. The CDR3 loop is CASSLELAEHNEQFF. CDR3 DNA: TGCGCCAGCAGCTTGGAACTAGCGGAGCACAATGAGCAGTTCTTC.

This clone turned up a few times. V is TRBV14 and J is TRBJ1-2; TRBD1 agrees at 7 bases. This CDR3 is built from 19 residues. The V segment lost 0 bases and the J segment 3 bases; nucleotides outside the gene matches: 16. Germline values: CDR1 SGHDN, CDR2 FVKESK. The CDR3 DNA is TGTGCCAGCAGCCAAGATCCTCAAGCTTGGACAGGTTACGACTATGGCTACACCTTC. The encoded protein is CASSQDPQAWTGYDYGYTF.

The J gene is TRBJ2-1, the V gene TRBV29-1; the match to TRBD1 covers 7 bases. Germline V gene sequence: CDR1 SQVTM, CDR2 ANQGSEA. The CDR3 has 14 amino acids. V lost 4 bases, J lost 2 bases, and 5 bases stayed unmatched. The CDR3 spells CSVAGGNPYNEQFF. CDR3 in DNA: TGCAGCGTTGCAGGGGGAAACCCCTACAATGAGCAGTTCTTC.

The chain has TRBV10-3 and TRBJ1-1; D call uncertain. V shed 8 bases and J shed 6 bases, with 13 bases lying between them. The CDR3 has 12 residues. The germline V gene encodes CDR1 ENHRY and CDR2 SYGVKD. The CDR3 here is CAIGGKGSEAFF. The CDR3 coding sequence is TGTGCCATCGGAGGGAAGGGTTCTGAAGCTTTCTTT.

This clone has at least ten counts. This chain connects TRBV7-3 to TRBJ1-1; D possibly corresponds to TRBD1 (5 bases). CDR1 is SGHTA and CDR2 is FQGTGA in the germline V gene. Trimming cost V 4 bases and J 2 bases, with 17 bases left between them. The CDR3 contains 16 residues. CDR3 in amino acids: CASSSLPQQDNTEAFF. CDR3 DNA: TGTGCCAGCAGCTCTCTGCCCCAACAGGACAACACTGAAGCTTTCTTT.

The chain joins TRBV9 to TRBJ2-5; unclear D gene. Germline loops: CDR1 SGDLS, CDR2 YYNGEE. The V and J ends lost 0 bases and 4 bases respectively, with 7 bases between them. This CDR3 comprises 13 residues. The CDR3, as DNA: TGTGCCAGCAGCGTAGCTAGTTTAGAGACCCAGTACTTC. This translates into CASSVASLETQYF.

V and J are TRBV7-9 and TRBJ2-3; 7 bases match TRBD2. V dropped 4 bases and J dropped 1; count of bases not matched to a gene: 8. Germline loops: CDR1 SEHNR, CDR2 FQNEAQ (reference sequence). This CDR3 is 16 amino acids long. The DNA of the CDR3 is TGTGCCAGCAGCTGGGGGGAGGGGCAAGGCACAGATACGCAGTATTTT. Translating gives CASSWGEGQGTDTQYF.

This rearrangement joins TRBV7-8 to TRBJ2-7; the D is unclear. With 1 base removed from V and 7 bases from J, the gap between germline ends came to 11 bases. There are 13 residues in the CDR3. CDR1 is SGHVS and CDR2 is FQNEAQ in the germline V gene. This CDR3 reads CASSLGQTGEQYF. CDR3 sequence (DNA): TGTGCCAGCAGCTTAGGACAAACTGGGGAGCAGTACTTC.

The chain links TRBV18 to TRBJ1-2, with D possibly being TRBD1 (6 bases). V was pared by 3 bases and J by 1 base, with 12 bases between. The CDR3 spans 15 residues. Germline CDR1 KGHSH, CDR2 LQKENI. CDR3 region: CASSPNRDVNYGYTF. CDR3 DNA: TGTGCCAGCTCACCGAACAGGGATGTTAACTATGGCTACACCTTC.

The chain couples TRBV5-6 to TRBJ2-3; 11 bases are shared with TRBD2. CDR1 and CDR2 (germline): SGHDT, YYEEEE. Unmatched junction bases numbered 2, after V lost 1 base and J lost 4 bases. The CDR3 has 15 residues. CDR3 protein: CASSLFSGRADTQYF. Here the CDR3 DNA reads TGTGCCAGCAGCTTGTTTAGCGGGAGGGCAGATACGCAGTATTTT.

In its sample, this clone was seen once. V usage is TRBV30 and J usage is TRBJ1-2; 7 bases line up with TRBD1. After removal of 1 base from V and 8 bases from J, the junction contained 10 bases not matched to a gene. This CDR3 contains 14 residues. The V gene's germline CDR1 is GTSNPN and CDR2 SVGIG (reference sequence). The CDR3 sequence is CAWSEQGIPPGYTF. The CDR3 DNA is TGTGCCTGGAGTGAACAGGGGATCCCTCCGGGCTACACCTTC.

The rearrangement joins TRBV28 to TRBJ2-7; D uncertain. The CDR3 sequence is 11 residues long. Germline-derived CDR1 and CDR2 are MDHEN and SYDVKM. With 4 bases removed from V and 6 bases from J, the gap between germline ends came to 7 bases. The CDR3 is CASSSPLEQYF. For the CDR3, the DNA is TGTGCCAGCAGTTCTCCTCTCGAGCAGTACTTC.

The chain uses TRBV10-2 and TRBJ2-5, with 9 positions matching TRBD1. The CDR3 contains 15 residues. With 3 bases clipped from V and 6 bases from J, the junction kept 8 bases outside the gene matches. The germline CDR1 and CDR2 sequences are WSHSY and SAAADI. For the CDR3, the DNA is TGCGCCAGCAGTGAAGTGGGGACAGGGCGACAGACCCAGTACTTC. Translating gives CASSEVGTGRQTQYF.

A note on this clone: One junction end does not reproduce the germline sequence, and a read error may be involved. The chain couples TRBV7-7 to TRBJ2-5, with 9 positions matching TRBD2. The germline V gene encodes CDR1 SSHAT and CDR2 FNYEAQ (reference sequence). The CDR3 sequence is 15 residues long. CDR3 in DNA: TGTGCTAGCAGCTTGAATAGCGGGGGCTGGGAGACCCAGTACTTC. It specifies CASSLNSGGWETQYF.

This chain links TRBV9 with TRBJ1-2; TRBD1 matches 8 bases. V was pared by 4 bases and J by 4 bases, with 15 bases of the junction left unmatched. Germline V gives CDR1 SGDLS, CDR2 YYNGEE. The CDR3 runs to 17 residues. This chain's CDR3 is CASSNRDRSFWGYGYTF. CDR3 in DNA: TGTGCCAGCAGCAACCGGGACAGGAGTTTTTGGGGCTATGGCTACACCTTC.

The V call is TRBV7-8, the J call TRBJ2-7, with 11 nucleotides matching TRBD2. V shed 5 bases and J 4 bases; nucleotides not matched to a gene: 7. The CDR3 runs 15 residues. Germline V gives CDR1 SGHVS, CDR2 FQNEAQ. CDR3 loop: CASSPTSGMAYEQYF. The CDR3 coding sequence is TGTGCCAGCAGCCCGACTAGCGGGATGGCGTACGAGCAGTACTTC.